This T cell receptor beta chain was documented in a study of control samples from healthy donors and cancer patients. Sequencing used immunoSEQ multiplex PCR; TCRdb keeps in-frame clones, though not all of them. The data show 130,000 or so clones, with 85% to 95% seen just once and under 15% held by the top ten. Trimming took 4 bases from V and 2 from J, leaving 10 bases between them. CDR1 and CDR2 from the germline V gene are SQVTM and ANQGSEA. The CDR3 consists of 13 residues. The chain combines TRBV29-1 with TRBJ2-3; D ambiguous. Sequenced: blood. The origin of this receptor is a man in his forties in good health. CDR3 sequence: CSVANIYTDTQYF. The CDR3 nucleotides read TGCAGCGTTGCGAACATTTACACAGATACGCAGTATTTT.